The clone carrying this T cell receptor beta chain was observed a single time. Its antigen is not identified. The CDR3 runs 15 residues. Losses at the gene ends were 1 base for V and 10 bases for J; bases not matched to a gene: 6. Germline V gives CDR1 SNHLY, CDR2 FYNNEI. The data originate from a study of CD8 T cells in ankylosing spondylitis. Notes on the study in general: Enrichment of disease-linked clones was reportedly significant in matched ankylosing spondylitis synovial fluid.

TCRdb ran MiXCR on the 5' RACE reads and lists one entry per CDR3 protein. Among about 130,000 distinct CDR3 sequences listed, roughly 15% were seen once. Sequencing was done on a sample of blood, either unsorted or a sorted T cell fraction (not recorded which). This chain links TRBV2 with TRBJ1-6; 8 nucleotides match TRBD1. The receptor's source is a female donor with ankylosing spondylitis or in good health (not recorded which). CDR3 residues: CASSEGAGGRSPLHF. The CDR3 DNA follows: TGTGCCAGCAGTGAAGGAGCAGGGGGCCGATCACCCCTCCACTTT.